The 5 T cell receptor beta chains in this list originate from one sample, sequenced in a study of PD-L1 blockade in urothelial cancer. Repertoires were generated with immunoSEQ multiplex PCR, while TCRdb's copy carries only in-frame clones and drops some. Counted here are more than 90,000 clones, roughly 84% occurring once; the ten biggest clones make up 1.5% to 2%. The time point here: pretreatment peripheral blood. The sequenced sample was PBMCs, obtained around atezolizumab (anti-PD-L1) treatment. These receptors came from a man in his fifties or sixties with urothelial cancer.

V gene TRBV27 combines with J gene TRBJ2-5; D is unclear. Germline CDR1 is MNHEY and CDR2 is SMNVEV (reference sequence). V was cut by 8 bases and J by 1 base, with 11 bases left in between. The CDR3 extends over 13 amino acids. This chain's CDR3 is CASRGAFQETQYF. CDR3 nucleotide sequence: TGTGCCAGCCGCGGCGCGTTCCAAGAGACCCAGTACTTC.

The V gene is TRBV28, the J gene TRBJ2-2; D call uncertain. The CDR3 is made up of 13 amino acids. Per the germline V gene, CDR1 is MDHEN and CDR2 is SYDVKM. The V gene lost 7 bases and the J gene lost 5 bases, with 11 bases spanning the gap. The DNA of the CDR3 is TGTGCCAGCATGGCCAGTCCGACCGGGGAGCTGTTTTTT. This sequence encodes CASMASPTGELFF. The variable domain in full, completed from reference TRBV28 and TRBJ2-2, reads DVKVTQSSRYLVKRTGEKVFLECVQDMDHENMFWYRQDPGLGLRLIYFSYDVKMKEKGDIPEGYSVSREKKERFSLILESASTNQTSMYLCASMASPTGELFFGEGSRLTVL.

The genes are TRBV5-5 and TRBJ2-3; 9 nucleotides match TRBD1. The CDR3 contains 17 residues. Trimming at V came to 0 bases and at J to 3 bases, leaving 8 bases not matched to a gene. Germline-derived CDR1 and CDR2 are SGHKS and YYEKEE (reference sequence). The chain's CDR3 is CASSLGSGTGITDTQYF. CDR3 coding DNA: TGTGCCAGCAGCTTGGGTTCGGGGACAGGGATAACAGATACGCAGTATTTT.

This clone was found once. The J gene is TRBJ2-5, the V gene TRBV11-2; 8 positions match TRBD2. There are 13 residues in the CDR3. CDR1 is SGHAT, CDR2 FQNNGV, per germline. V dropped 2 bases and J dropped 6; count of bases not matched to a gene: 2. DNA for the CDR3: TGTGCCAGCAGCTTAAGCGGGGGACAGACCCAGTACTTC. This sequence encodes CASSLSGGQTQYF.

The genes are TRBV28 and TRBJ2-2; TRBD2 is a possible D gene (5 bases). The V end was cut by 7 bases, the J end by 4 bases, with 19 bases between. Germline lookup yields CDR1 MDHEN and CDR2 SYDVKM. This CDR3 has 16 amino acids. As DNA, the CDR3 is TGTGCCAGCAAGACGGACTTCTTAGAGAGCACCGGGGAGCTGTTTTTT. As protein: CASKTDFLESTGELFF.